The 23 T cell receptor beta chains presented below share a single source sample, sequenced in a study of blood T cell repertoires in COVID-19. Libraries were prepared by immunoSEQ multiplex PCR; TCRdb keeps only in-frame clonotypes and omits some of them. The sample lists 250,000 to 350,000 clones; 90% were seen once. Input material: peripheral blood. All receptors come from a woman under 40 with COVID-19, enrolled during active disease.

This chain connects TRBV7-9 to TRBJ2-3, with 7 bases that match TRBD2. Germline loops: CDR1 SEHNR, CDR2 FQNEAQ (reference sequence). There are 15 residues in the CDR3. V was pared by 5 bases and J by 1 base, with 6 bases of the junction left unmatched. CDR3 in amino acids: CASSRASGGTDTQYF. As DNA, the CDR3 is TGTGCCAGCAGCCGAGCTAGCGGAGGCACAGATACGCAGTATTTT.

V and J are TRBV11-2 and TRBJ1-3; D not resolved. The ends were cut back, 5 bases at V and 1 base at J, with 9 bases in the middle. Germline V CDR1 and CDR2: SGHAT, FQNNGV. CDR3 length: 14 residues. CDR3 residues: CASSREPSGNTIYF. The CDR3 nucleotides are TGTGCCAGCAGCCGTGAGCCTTCTGGAAACACCATATATTTT.

The CDR3 sequence: CASSESKQGRSGNTIYF. As DNA, the CDR3 is TGTGCCAGCAGTGAATCGAAGCAGGGGCGTTCAGGAAACACCATATATTTT. The chain has TRBV25-1 and TRBJ1-3; weak D call: TRBD1 (6 bases). The germline V gene has CDR1 MGHDK and CDR2 SYGVNS. The CDR3 sequence is 17 residues long. Trimming shortened V by 1 base and J by 4 bases, and 17 bases separated the two germline ends. Based on the CDR3 plus reference TRBV25-1 and TRBJ1-3, the full variable domain is EADIYQTPRYLVIGTGKKITLECSQTMGHDKMYWYQQDPGMELHLIHYSYGVNSTEKGDLSSESTVSRIRTEHFPLTLESARPSHTSQYLCASSESKQGRSGNTIYFGEGSWLTVV.

V gene TRBV19 combines with J gene TRBJ1-5; D perhaps matches TRBD1 (5 bases). The CDR3 runs to 13 residues. V lost 7 bases to trimming and J lost 2 bases, with 9 bases between them. Germline V gives CDR1 LNHDA, CDR2 SQIVND (reference sequence). The CDR3, as DNA: TGTGCCAGTATAGGCAGGGGCAATCAGCCCCAGCATTTT. Its translation: CASIGRGNQPQHF.

The chain employs TRBV5-1 and TRBJ2-2; D not certain. The CDR3 length is 14 residues. CDR1 and CDR2 (germline): SGHRS, YFSETQ. Trimming removed 4 bases at V and 1 base at J, with 8 bases between. CDR3 sequence reads: CASSLTMNTGELFF. CDR3 DNA sequence: TGCGCCAGCAGCCTGACAATGAACACCGGGGAGCTGTTTTTT.

The V gene is TRBV18, the J gene TRBJ1-2; no clear D. Deletions cut 6 bases from V and 8 bases from J, with 16 bases between. CDR1 KGHSH and CDR2 LQKENI come from the germline V gene. This CDR3 has 13 residues. Written as DNA, the CDR3 is TGTGCCAGCTCCCCGTCGGGGTGGGAAGGCTACACCTTC. Protein product: CASSPSGWEGYTF.

The V call is TRBV7-3, the J call TRBJ2-5; D is unclear. CDR1 is SGHTA, CDR2 FQGTGA, per germline. V was clipped by 5 bases and J by 3 bases, with 10 bases between them. The CDR3 length is 13 residues. CDR3 DNA: TGTGCCAGCAGCGCGACACCCAAAGAGACCCAGTACTTC. It is translated as CASSATPKETQYF.

This clone was seen only a few times. V usage is TRBV2 and J usage is TRBJ2-3, with no clear D. The V gene's germline CDR1 is SNHLY and CDR2 FYNNEI. Trimming left V 4 bases short and J 3 bases short, with 8 bases between. CDR3 size: 13 residues. CDR3 DNA sequence: TGTGCCAGCAGTGGCGGTTCGACAGATACGCAGTATTTT. It specifies CASSGGSTDTQYF.

J is TRBJ1-5 and V is TRBV10-3; D perhaps matches TRBD1 (5 bases). CDR3 length: 15 residues. CDR1 ENHRY and CDR2 SYGVKD come from the germline V gene. V lost 8 bases to trimming and J lost 2 bases, with 16 bases between them. CDR3 in DNA: TGTGCCATCGCTGACGGGGGAAAGGGCAATCAGCCCCAGCATTTT. Protein product: CAIADGGKGNQPQHF.

The chain combines TRBV28 with TRBJ2-7, with 8 bases aligning to TRBD1. The germline V gene encodes CDR1 MDHEN and CDR2 SYDVKM. The V and J ends lost 3 bases and 0 bases, in that order; junction bases with no gene match: 4. The CDR3 length is 15 residues. The CDR3, as DNA: TGTGCCAGCAGTTTCCGGGACAGGATCTCCTACGAGCAGTACTTC. Encoded protein: CASSFRDRISYEQYF.

The chain joins TRBV30 to TRBJ2-7, with D perhaps matching TRBD1 (6 bases). Germline V gene data show CDR1 as GTSNPN and CDR2 as SVGIG (reference sequence). Trimming left V 0 bases short and J 0 bases short, with 12 bases between. The CDR3 is 15 amino acids. CDR3 sequence: CAWSVQGGISYEQYF. The DNA for the CDR3 is TGTGCCTGGAGTGTACAGGGTGGGATCTCCTACGAGCAGTACTTC. Based on the CDR3 plus reference TRBV30 and TRBJ2-7, the full variable domain is SQTIHQWPATLVQPVGSPLSLECTVEGTSNPNLYWYRQAAGRGLQLLFYSVGIGQISSEVPQNLSASRPQDRQFILSSKKLLLSDSGFYLCAWSVQGGISYEQYFGPGTRLTVT.

This rearrangement joins TRBV7-9 to TRBJ1-4, with D hard to call. Germline V lookup: CDR1 SEHNR, CDR2 FQNEAQ (reference sequence). Trimming pared 4 bases from V and 4 bases from J, leaving 16 bases between. This CDR3 is 16 amino acids long. The CDR3 is CASSSLGEGSNEKLFF. CDR3 DNA sequence: TGTGCCAGCAGCTCTCTTGGGGAGGGTAGTAATGAAAAACTGTTTTTT.

With respect to this clone: The junction departs from germline at one end; a sequencing error may be responsible. This sequence joins TRBV5-4 and TRBJ1-2; tentative D call: TRBD1 (6 bases). Germline assignment: CDR1 SGHNT and CDR2 YYREEE (reference sequence). CDR3 size: 13 residues. The chain's CDR3 is CASSPPDSYRYTF. Here the CDR3 DNA reads TGTGCCAGCAGCCCCCCGGACAGCTATCGCTACACCTTC.

CDR3: CASSEADGQLNTEAFF. The CDR3 bases are TGTGCCAGCAGTGAAGCGGATGGACAGTTGAACACTGAAGCTTTCTTT. This chain connects TRBV2 to TRBJ1-1; tentatively, D is TRBD1 (6 bases). Germline V gene sequence: CDR1 SNHLY, CDR2 FYNNEI. This CDR3 region has 16 residues. V gave up 0 bases and J gave up 0 bases, with 11 bases separating them. Based on the CDR3 plus reference TRBV2 and TRBJ1-1, the full variable domain is EPEVTQTPSHQVTQMGQEVILRCVPISNHLYFYWYRQILGQKVEFLVSFYNNEISEKSEIFDDQFSVERPDGSNFTLKIRSTKLEDSAMYFCASSEADGQLNTEAFFGQGTRLTVV.

This chain links TRBV19 with TRBJ1-1; the D gene is possibly TRBD1 (5 bases). This CDR3 comprises 14 residues. V was shortened by 1 base and J by 4 bases, with 10 bases between the two germline ends. Germline V gives CDR1 LNHDA, CDR2 SQIVND (reference sequence). CDR3 nucleotides: TGTGCCAGTAGTATAGTAGGGGATGCCACTGAAGCTTTCTTT. Translating it yields CASSIVGDATEAFF.

The chain carries TRBV19 and TRBJ2-5; 7 bases line up with TRBD1. V lost 3 bases, J lost 5 bases, and 9 bases stayed unmatched. This CDR3 comprises 15 residues. Germline-derived CDR1 and CDR2 are LNHDA and SQIVND (reference sequence). In DNA, the CDR3 is TGTGCCAGTAGTATCGTTCCAGGGGGTGGTGAGACCCAGTACTTC. Protein sequence: CASSIVPGGGETQYF.

The V and J genes are TRBV29-1 and TRBJ1-1, with D maybe TRBD1 (6 bases). There are 13 residues in the CDR3. Germline CDR1 and CDR2: SQVTM and ANQGSEA. The germline V and J ends were trimmed by 0 bases and 8 bases, with 13 bases remaining between them. The CDR3 is CSVEESGGSEAFF. The CDR3 DNA follows: TGCAGCGTTGAAGAGTCTGGGGGCTCGGAAGCTTTCTTT.

V and J are TRBV27 and TRBJ1-1; 7 nucleotides match TRBD1. There are 14 residues in the CDR3. Germline trimming cut 3 bases from V and 4 bases from J; bases unmatched to any gene: 5. Germline V gene data show CDR1 as MNHEY and CDR2 as SMNVEV (reference sequence). The CDR3 coding sequence is TGTGCCAGCAGTTTTTCAGGGGGTGTCACTGAAGCTTTCTTT. This translates into CASSFSGGVTEAFF.

The rearrangement joins TRBV7-9 to TRBJ2-2, with D possibly being TRBD2 (6 bases). From germline, CDR1 is SEHNR and CDR2 FQNEAQ (reference sequence). V lost 5 bases and J lost 6, with 22 bases in between. This CDR3 region has 17 residues. The CDR3 sequence: CASSLPWGERKSGELFF. Here the CDR3 DNA reads TGTGCCAGCAGCCTCCCATGGGGGGAAAGAAAATCCGGGGAGCTGTTTTTT.

This sequence joins TRBV5-1 and TRBJ1-2; D not resolved. The CDR3 spans 15 residues. Trimming left V 1 base short and J 4 bases short, with 14 bases between. Germline CDR1 and CDR2: SGHRS and YFSETQ. In nucleotides, the CDR3 is TGCGCCAGCAGCTTGTTCAGCTCGGGGAGCTATGGCTACACCTTC. It yields the protein CASSLFSSGSYGYTF.

V gene TRBV30 combines with J gene TRBJ1-1; D uncertain. The CDR3 spans 13 residues. V lost 8 bases to trimming and J lost 0 bases, with 13 bases between them. Germline V CDR1 and CDR2: GTSNPN, SVGIG (reference sequence). The CDR3, as DNA: TGTGCCGGGCGGGCAGCGGTGAACACTGAAGCTTTCTTT. It specifies CAGRAAVNTEAFF.

This rearrangement joins TRBV5-8 to TRBJ1-5; weak D call: TRBD1 (5 bases). The CDR3 has 14 residues. The V end lost 0 bases, the J end lost 5 bases, and 9 bases lay between the germline ends. In germline, CDR1 is SGHTS, CDR2 YDEGEE. CDR3 sequence: CASSLEQAYQPQHF. The CDR3 nucleotides are TGTGCCAGCAGCTTGGAACAGGCCTATCAGCCCCAGCATTTT.

The count of this clone is one. V gene TRBV30 combines with J gene TRBJ2-7, with 7 nucleotides matching TRBD2. In germline, CDR1 is GTSNPN, CDR2 SVGIG (reference sequence). This CDR3 contains 11 residues. The ends lost 4 bases at V and 5 bases at J; junction bases unmatched: 2. In DNA form, the CDR3 reads TGTGCCTGGACTAGCGGAGACGAGCAGTACTTC. This encodes CAWTSGDEQYF.